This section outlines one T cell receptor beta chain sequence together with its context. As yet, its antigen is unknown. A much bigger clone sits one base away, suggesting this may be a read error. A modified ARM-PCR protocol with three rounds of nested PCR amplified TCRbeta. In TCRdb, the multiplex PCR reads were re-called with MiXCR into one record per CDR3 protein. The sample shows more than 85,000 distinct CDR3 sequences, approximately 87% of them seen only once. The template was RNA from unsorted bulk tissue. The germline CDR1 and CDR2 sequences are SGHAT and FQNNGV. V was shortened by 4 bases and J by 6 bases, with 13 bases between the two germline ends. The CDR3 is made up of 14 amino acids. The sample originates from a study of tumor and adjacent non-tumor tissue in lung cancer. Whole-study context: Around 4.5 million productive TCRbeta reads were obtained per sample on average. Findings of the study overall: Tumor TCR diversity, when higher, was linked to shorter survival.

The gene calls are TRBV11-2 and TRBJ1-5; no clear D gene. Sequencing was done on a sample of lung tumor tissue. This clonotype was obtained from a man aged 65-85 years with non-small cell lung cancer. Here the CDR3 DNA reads TGTGCCAGCAGCTCTTCCTGGGGAACTCAGCCCCAGCATTTT. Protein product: CASSSSWGTQPQHF.